The T cell receptor (beta chain) under discussion was sequenced for a study of OX40 agonist ivuxolimab in advanced cancers. On cycle 4 day 1 and cycle 7 day 1, as well as at baseline, blood was sampled. Of note for this clone: Its antigen is currently unknown.

The CDR3 has 16 residues. The V and J ends lost 0 bases and 2 bases, in that order; junction bases with no gene match: 4. Germline values: CDR1 SGDLS, CDR2 YYNGEE. Whole-study findings and limits: There was clonal expansion of CD4+ and CD8+ blood T cells by week 6 at 0.1 to 3.0 mg/kg.

TCRdb's table, derived via immunoSEQ multiplex PCR, lists solely in-frame clones and lacks some. The data hold approximately 82,000 clones, with 85% to 90% observed a single time. The specimen was CD4+ or CD8+ T cells sorted from blood, collected in a trial of the OX40 agonist ivuxolimab. This clonotype was obtained from an adult with an advanced solid tumor such as melanoma, head and neck, liver or kidney cancer. The chain links TRBV9 to TRBJ2-3, with TRBD2 identical over 9 bases. CDR3 DNA: TGTGCCAGCAGCGTAGAACTAGCGGGTCTCACAGATACGCAGTATTTT. Its translation is CASSVELAGLTDTQYF.